Below, 4 T cell receptor beta chains from the same sample are listed, as sequenced in a study of T cells in Graves' hyperthyroidism and ophthalmopathy. RNA transcripts provided the source from which TCR beta CDR3 regions were amplified. In the first-round RT-PCR of the TCR CDR3, the HTBI primer set was used. TCRdb reprocessed the multiplex PCR reads via MiXCR and lists one record per CDR3 protein. The sample records a few hundred thousand distinct CDR3 sequences, more than 15% being singletons. Sequencing input: blood. All receptors derive from a woman in her twenties or thirties with Graves' hyperthyroidism.

Ten or more counts support this clonotype. This sequence joins TRBV27 and TRBJ2-1; D may correspond to TRBD1 or TRBD2 (7 bases each). This CDR3 comprises 14 residues. V was pared by 8 bases and J by 10 bases, with 21 bases between. CDR1 and CDR2 from the germline V gene are MNHEY and SMNVEV (reference sequence). DNA of the CDR3: TGTGCCAGCCAAGGGGGCGGGAGTCTTAACGAGCAGTTCTTC. This encodes CASQGGGSLNEQFF.

The rearrangement joins TRBV29-1 to TRBJ2-6; no clear D gene. Germline CDR1 SQVTM, CDR2 ANQGSEA. V lost 8 bases and J lost 1, with 21 bases in between. This CDR3 comprises 17 residues. The CDR3 nucleotides read TGCAGCTCCCCGTTAGGCAGATACTTTTCTGGGGCCAACGTCCTGACTTTC. Its translation: CSSPLGRYFSGANVLTF.

At least ten counts were recorded for this clonotype. The J gene is TRBJ2-7, the V gene TRBV30; 8 nucleotides align to TRBD1. Germline values: CDR1 GTSNPN, CDR2 SVGIG (reference sequence). The CDR3 has 12 amino acids. Trimming took 3 bases from V and 5 from J; bases not matched to a gene: 3. The CDR3 nucleotides read TGTGCCTGGAGCATGGACAGGGACGAGCAGTACTTC. As protein: CAWSMDRDEQYF. Looking up the rest from reference TRBV30 and TRBJ2-7 gives the full variable domain: SQTIHQWPATLVQPVGSPLSLECTVEGTSNPNLYWYRQAAGRGLQLLFYSVGIGQISSEVPQNLSASRPQDRQFILSSKKLLLSDSGFYLCAWSMDRDEQYFGPGTRLTVT.

The V and J genes are TRBV6-5 and TRBJ2-1, with TRBD2 matching over 10 bases. With V trimmed by 0 bases and J by 9 bases, 5 bases remained unmatched. This CDR3 spans 15 amino acids. Germline CDR1 and CDR2: MNHEY and SVGAGI. CDR3 DNA sequence: TGTGCCAGCAGTTACTCGCCTAGCGGGAGAGTTGAGCAGTTCTTC. As protein: CASSYSPSGRVEQFF.